The T cell receptor beta chain described here comes from a study of T cell responses to AZD1222 COVID-19 vaccine. General observations from the study: Spike-specific TCR repertoires showed rising breadth and depth after two AZD1222 doses. The donor cohort was predominantly white British with a female majority, and clonal diversity may have been underestimated.

Notes on this clone: Its antigen is as yet unknown.

Assay: immunoSEQ multiplex PCR; the TCRdb copy retains only in-frame clones and omits some. The table shows 200,000 to 250,000 clones, with just over 90% occurring only once. Trimming removed 4 bases from V and 6 bases from J; junction bases left unmatched: 6. The germline V gene encodes CDR1 SGHTA and CDR2 FQGNSA. This CDR3 is 14 amino acids long. The source is an adult in good health. The rearrangement uses TRBV7-2 and TRBJ1-5, with TRBD1 matching 7 bases. The sample here was peripheral blood, taken on day 0 of MenACWY control vaccination. This CDR3 reads CASSSTGNGQPQHF. CDR3 DNA: TGTGCCAGCAGCTCGACAGGGAATGGTCAGCCCCAGCATTTT.